What follows are 24 T cell receptor beta chains derived from one specimen sequenced in a study of T and B cells in COVID-19 patients. Each TRB amplification used roughly 230-550 ng of genomic DNA from blood. Multiplex PCR with BIOMED2 TRB-A/B primer pools amplified TRB rearrangements. Using its own MiXCR run on the multiplex PCR reads, TCRdb lists one record per CDR3 protein. This table holds roughly 3,800 distinct CDR3 sequences, over 25% found once. The sequencing sample was made of blood. These receptors came from a human donor with active COVID-19. The donor label of this sample is uncertain.

The CDR3 region is CSVGDRASYEQYF. For the CDR3, the DNA is TGCAGCGTGGGGGACAGGGCCTCCTACGAGCAGTACTTC. The chain is built from TRBV29-1 and TRBJ2-7, with TRBD1 matching over 9 bases. The CDR3 sequence is 13 residues long. V trimming: 6 bases; J trimming: 0 bases; junction bases outside the gene matches: 3. Germline CDR1 is SQVTM and CDR2 is ANQGSEA.

V is TRBV20-1 and J is TRBJ2-3; TRBD1 might be the D (5 bases). This CDR3 contains 14 residues. Germline assignment: CDR1 DFQATT and CDR2 SNEGSKA (reference sequence). The V end was cut by 6 bases, the J end by 0 bases, with 13 bases between. The CDR3 loop is CSAWTHTSTDTQYF. CDR3 nucleotide sequence: TGCAGTGCATGGACACATACTAGCACAGATACGCAGTATTTT.

Comments on this clonotype: A single base separates this from a much larger clone, so it may be a read error. The chain carries TRBV19 and TRBJ1-2; no firm D call. The ends were cut back, 1 base at V and 2 bases at J, with 14 bases in the middle. CDR3 length equals 16 residues. CDR1 is LNHDA, CDR2 SQIVND, per germline (reference sequence). CDR3 region: CASSIATGQWNYGYTF. CDR3 nucleotides: TGTGCCAGTAGTATAGCAACCGGTCAGTGGAACTATGGCTACACCTTC.

By share, this clonotype ranks as medium-sized. CDR3 coding DNA: TGTGCCAGTAGTATAGACGGGTACACTGAAGCTTTCTTT. It specifies CASSIDGYTEAFF. The J gene is TRBJ1-1, the V gene TRBV19; D not resolved. V was clipped by 0 bases and J by 3 bases, with 5 bases between them. Germline V CDR1 and CDR2: LNHDA, SQIVND (reference sequence). This CDR3 is 13 amino acids long. Using reference TRBV19 and TRBJ1-1 for the parts outside the CDR3, the full variable domain is DGGITQSPKYLFRKEGQNVTLSCEQNLNHDAMYWYRQDPGQGLRLIYYSQIVNDFQKGDIAEGYSVSREKKESFPLTVTSAQKNPTAFYLCASSIDGYTEAFFGQGTRLTVV.

This clonotype has only a few counts. The chain links TRBV20-1 to TRBJ2-1, with TRBD1 identical over 8 bases. With V trimmed by 3 bases and J by 7 bases, 17 bases remained unmatched. Looked up from germline, CDR1 is DFQATT and CDR2 is SNEGSKA (reference sequence). The CDR3 runs to 17 residues. In DNA form, the CDR3 reads TGCAGTGCTAGTCCCCTACTGACAGGGGAATTCACAAATGAGCAGTTCTTC. Residues: CSASPLLTGEFTNEQFF.

This clonotype ranks as medium-sized. The CDR3 DNA is TGTGCCAGCAGTTACAGGGGCAGTGAGCAGTTCTTC. It encodes CASSYRGSEQFF. This sequence joins TRBV6-5 and TRBJ2-1, with D tentatively TRBD1 (5 bases). V was cut by 2 bases and J by 9 bases, with 8 bases left in between. Germline CDR1 MNHEY, CDR2 SVGAGI. CDR3 length: 12 amino acids.

A note on this clonotype: One junction end disagrees with the germline gene, perhaps due to a read error. The chain uses TRBV6-5 and TRBJ1-3; D gene ambiguous. Germline lookup yields CDR1 MNHEY and CDR2 SVGAGI. This CDR3 has 16 amino acids. The CDR3 region is CASNYSLLNSGNTIYF. In nucleotides, the CDR3 is TGTGCCAGCAATTACTCCCTCCTCAACTCTGGAAACACCATATATTTT.

This chain links TRBV27 with TRBJ1-1, with D possibly being TRBD1 (6 bases). CDR1 is MNHEY and CDR2 is SMNVEV in the germline V gene (reference sequence). The CDR3 contains 16 residues. The V gene lost 2 bases and the J gene lost 0 bases, with 13 bases spanning the gap. The CDR3: CASSLIGGGMNTEAFF. CDR3 nucleotide sequence: TGTGCCAGCAGTTTAATCGGGGGCGGGATGAACACTGAAGCTTTCTTT.

This clonotype was observed a few times. This chain connects TRBV9 to TRBJ2-7; 9 nucleotides match TRBD1. Germline V gene lookup returns CDR1 SGDLS and CDR2 YYNGEE. V lost 3 bases to trimming and J lost 2 bases; unmatched junction nucleotides: 0. There are 13 residues in the CDR3. The CDR3 protein is CASSGQGAYEQYF. CDR3 nucleotide sequence: TGTGCCAGCAGCGGACAGGGGGCCTACGAGCAGTACTTC.

This clonotype was recorded a few times. The V and J genes are TRBV7-2 and TRBJ1-3, with D possibly TRBD1 on 5 matching bases. CDR1 and CDR2 (germline): SGHTA, FQGNSA. The germline V and J ends were trimmed by 8 bases and 0 bases, with 14 bases remaining between them. The CDR3 has 15 amino acids. CDR3 amino acids: CASATESYSGNTIYF. The CDR3, as DNA: TGTGCCAGCGCGACAGAGTCATACTCTGGAAACACCATATATTTT. The variable domain in full, completed from reference TRBV7-2 and TRBJ1-3, reads GAGVSQSPSNKVTEKGKDVELRCDPISGHTALYWYRQSLGQGLEFLIYFQGNSAPDKSGLPSDRFSAERTGGSVSTLTIQRTQQEDSAVYLCASATESYSGNTIYFGEGSWLTVV.

This chain uses TRBV12-3 or TRBV12-4 with TRBJ2-3; 9 bases are a match to TRBD1. Trimming removed 3 bases from V and 4 bases from J; junction bases left unmatched: 14. The CDR3 runs 18 residues. Here the CDR3 reads CASSFRSSGTGMPDTQYF. The CDR3 DNA follows: TGTGCCAGCAGTTTCCGCTCCTCCGGGACAGGGATGCCAGATACGCAGTATTTT.

This clonotype was picked up a small number of times. V usage is TRBV20-1 and J usage is TRBJ2-7; 8 bases align to TRBD1. The CDR3 spans 13 residues. The germline V gene encodes CDR1 DFQATT and CDR2 SNEGSKA (reference sequence). V lost 7 bases and J lost 6; bases outside the gene matches: 11. CDR3 coding DNA: TGCAGTGTTGTGCGGACAGGGACATCCGAGCAGTACTTC. This codes for CSVVRTGTSEQYF.

This clonotype is medium-sized by share. The chain recombines TRBV29-1 with TRBJ2-5; 12 nucleotides align to TRBD1. The CDR3 is 14 amino acids. After removal of 5 bases from V and 2 bases from J, the junction contained 3 bases not matched to a gene. The germline CDR1 and CDR2 sequences are SQVTM and ANQGSEA. The CDR3 DNA follows: TGCAGCGTTAGGGACAGGGGGCGACAAGAGACCCAGTACTTC. Translation: CSVRDRGRQETQYF.

V gene TRBV10-2 combines with J gene TRBJ2-5, with D tentatively TRBD2 (6 bases). CDR1 and CDR2 from the germline V gene are WSHSY and SAAADI. The CDR3 contains 12 residues. V gave up 6 bases and J gave up 5 bases, with 10 bases separating them. The DNA of the CDR3 is TGCGCCAGCAGCGGTGGGGGGGAGACCCAGTACTTC. This encodes CASSGGGETQYF.

On this clonotype itself: A much larger clone lies one base from this, so it may be a read error. The chain joins TRBV18 to TRBJ2-1; a weak D match, TRBD2 (5 bases). In germline, CDR1 is KGHSH, CDR2 LQKENI. The CDR3 sequence is 14 residues long. V lost 3 bases to trimming and J lost 9 bases, with 15 bases between them. The CDR3, as DNA: TGTGCCAGCTCACCCCAGACGGGGAGAAGTGAGCAGTTCTTC. This translates into CASSPQTGRSEQFF.

Within the sample, this clonotype is medium-sized. V is TRBV6-5 and J is TRBJ2-1; weak D call: TRBD2 (6 bases). Germline lookup yields CDR1 MNHEY and CDR2 SVGAGI. This CDR3 has 16 amino acids. Trimming left V 5 bases short and J 7 bases short, with 21 bases between. This CDR3 reads CASSEVGPRLGNEQFF. The CDR3 coding sequence is TGTGCCAGCAGTGAAGTTGGGCCCCGACTAGGGAATGAGCAGTTCTTC.

The table lists this clonotype with a count of one. The gene calls are TRBV20-1 and TRBJ2-5; D unresolved. Germline lookup yields CDR1 DFQATT and CDR2 SNEGSKA (reference sequence). V was pared by 5 bases and J by 6 bases, with 16 bases between. This CDR3 contains 13 residues. CDR3 coding DNA: TGCAGTGCTGCCGACCCCTATGTAAAGACCCAGTACTTC. This gives the protein CSAADPYVKTQYF.

Relative to its sample, this clonotype is medium-sized. This chain connects TRBV19 to TRBJ1-4, with D unresolved. The V end lost 7 bases, the J end lost 10 bases, and 10 bases lay between the germline ends. The CDR3 totals 11 residues. Per the germline V gene, CDR1 is LNHDA and CDR2 is SQIVND (reference sequence). CDR3 region: CASTGHLKLFF. The CDR3 bases are TGTGCCAGTACTGGGCACCTAAAACTGTTTTTT.

This clonotype was observed a few times. This chain connects TRBV5-1 to TRBJ2-4; D not certain. Germline V gene lookup returns CDR1 SGHRS and CDR2 YFSETQ. This CDR3 comprises 13 residues. Trimming cost V 6 bases and J 0 bases, with 7 bases left between them. CDR3 sequence: CASTDLAKNIQYF. The CDR3 DNA reads as TGCGCCAGCACGGATTTAGCCAAAAACATTCAGTACTTC.

The table lists this clonotype with a few counts. The chain couples TRBV10-3 to TRBJ2-1; 11 bases map to TRBD2. The CDR3 has 14 residues. V gave up 10 bases and J gave up 4 bases; unmatched junction bases: 6. The germline CDR1 and CDR2 sequences are ENHRY and SYGVKD. The CDR3 protein is CASSGTSGYNEQFF. CDR3 bases: TGTGCCAGCAGCGGGACTAGCGGATACAATGAGCAGTTCTTC.

This clonotype is classed as medium-sized. The rearrangement joins TRBV6-2 or TRBV6-3 to TRBJ2-1; possible D gene TRBD2, 6 bases. There are 16 residues in the CDR3. From germline, CDR1 is MNHEY and CDR2 SVGEGT. The V gene lost 0 bases and the J gene lost 7 bases, with 16 bases spanning the gap. The CDR3 DNA follows: TGTGCCAGCAGTTACTCCACTAGCCCCTTAAGGAATGAGCAGTTCTTC. It encodes CASSYSTSPLRNEQFF.

Comments on this clonotype: Mismatch with germline at one junction end may stem from a read error. The chain employs TRBV5-5 and TRBJ1-1, with D possibly matching TRBD1 (6 bases). Germline V gene lookup returns CDR1 SGHKS and CDR2 YYEKEE (reference sequence). This CDR3 comprises 15 residues. The CDR3 bases are TGCGCCAGCACCCTGAAAGGGGGGTTGAACACTGAAGCTTTCTTT. It is translated as CASTLKGGLNTEAFF.

The J gene is TRBJ2-1, the V gene TRBV27; 16 bases agree with TRBD2. This CDR3 contains 15 residues. Per the germline V gene, CDR1 is MNHEY and CDR2 is SMNVEV (reference sequence). The J segment lost 4 bases and the V segment lost 8 bases, leaving 2 bases of the junction unmatched. The CDR3 loop is CASGTSGGGYNEQFF. The CDR3, as DNA: TGTGCCAGCGGGACTAGCGGGGGGGGTTACAATGAGCAGTTCTTC.

This clonotype rates as medium-sized. This rearrangement joins TRBV19 to TRBJ1-5; a possible D gene is TRBD1 (6 bases). CDR3 length: 13 amino acids. Per germline, CDR1 LNHDA and CDR2 SQIVND (reference sequence). The V end was cut by 3 bases, the J end by 7 bases, with 10 bases between. The CDR3 region is CASSMGAWQPQHF. The CDR3 DNA reads as TGTGCCAGTAGTATGGGGGCCTGGCAGCCCCAGCATTTT.